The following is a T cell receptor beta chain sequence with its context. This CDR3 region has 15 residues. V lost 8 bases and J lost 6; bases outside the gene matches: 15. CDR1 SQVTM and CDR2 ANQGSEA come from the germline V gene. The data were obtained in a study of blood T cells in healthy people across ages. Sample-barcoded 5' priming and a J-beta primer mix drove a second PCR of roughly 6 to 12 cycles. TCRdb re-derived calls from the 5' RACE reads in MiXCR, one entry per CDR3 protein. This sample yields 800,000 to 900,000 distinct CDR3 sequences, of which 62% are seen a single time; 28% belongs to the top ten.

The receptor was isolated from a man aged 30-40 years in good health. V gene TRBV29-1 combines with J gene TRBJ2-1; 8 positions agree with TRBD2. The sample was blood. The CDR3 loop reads CSFREGTRGSNEQFF. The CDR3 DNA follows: TGCAGCTTCCGGGAGGGGACTAGAGGGTCCAATGAGCAGTTCTTC.